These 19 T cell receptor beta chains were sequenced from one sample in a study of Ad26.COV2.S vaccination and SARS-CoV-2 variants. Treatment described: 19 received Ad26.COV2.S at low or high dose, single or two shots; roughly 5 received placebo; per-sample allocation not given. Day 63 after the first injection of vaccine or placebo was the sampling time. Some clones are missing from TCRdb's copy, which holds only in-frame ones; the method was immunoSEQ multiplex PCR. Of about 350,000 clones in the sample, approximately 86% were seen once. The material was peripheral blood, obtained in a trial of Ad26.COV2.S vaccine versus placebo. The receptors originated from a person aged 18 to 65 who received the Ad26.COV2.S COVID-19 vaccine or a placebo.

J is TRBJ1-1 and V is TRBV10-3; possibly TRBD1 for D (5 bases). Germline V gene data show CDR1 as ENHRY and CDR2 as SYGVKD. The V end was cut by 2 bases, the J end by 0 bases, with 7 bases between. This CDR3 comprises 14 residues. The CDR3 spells CAISEGGMNTEAFF. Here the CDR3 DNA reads TGTGCCATCAGTGAGGGGGGGATGAACACTGAAGCTTTCTTT.

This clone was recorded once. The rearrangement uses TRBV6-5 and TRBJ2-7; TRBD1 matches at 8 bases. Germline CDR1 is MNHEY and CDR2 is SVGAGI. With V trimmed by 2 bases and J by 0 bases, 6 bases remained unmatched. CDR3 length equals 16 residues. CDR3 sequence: CASSYGQGSDSYEQYF. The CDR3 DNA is TGTGCCAGCAGTTACGGACAGGGCAGCGACTCCTACGAGCAGTACTTC.

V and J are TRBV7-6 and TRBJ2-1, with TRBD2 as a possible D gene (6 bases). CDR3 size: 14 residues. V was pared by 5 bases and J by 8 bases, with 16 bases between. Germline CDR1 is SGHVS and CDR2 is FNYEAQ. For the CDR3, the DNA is TGTGCCAGCAGCCCTACCGGGGGAAGGGATGAGCAGTTCTTC. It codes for CASSPTGGRDEQFF.

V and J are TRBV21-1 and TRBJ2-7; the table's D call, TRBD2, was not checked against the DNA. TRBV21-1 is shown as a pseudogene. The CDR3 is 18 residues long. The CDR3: CASSKTIRRGMSSYEQYF. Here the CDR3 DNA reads TGTGCCAGCAGCAAGACTATTCGGAGGGGAATGAGCTCCTACGAGCAGTACTTC.

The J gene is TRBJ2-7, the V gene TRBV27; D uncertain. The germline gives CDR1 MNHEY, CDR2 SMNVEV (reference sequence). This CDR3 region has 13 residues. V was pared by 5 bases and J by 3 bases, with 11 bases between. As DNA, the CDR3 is TGTGCCAGCAGTCGAGAGTCCAGCTACGAGCAGTACTTC. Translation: CASSRESSYEQYF.

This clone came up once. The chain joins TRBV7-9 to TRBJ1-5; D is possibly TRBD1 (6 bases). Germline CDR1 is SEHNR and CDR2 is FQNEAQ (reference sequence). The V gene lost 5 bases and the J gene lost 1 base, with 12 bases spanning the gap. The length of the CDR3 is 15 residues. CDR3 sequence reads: CASSATGSSNQPQHF. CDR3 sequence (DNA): TGTGCCAGCAGCGCAACAGGGTCCAGCAATCAGCCCCAGCATTTT.

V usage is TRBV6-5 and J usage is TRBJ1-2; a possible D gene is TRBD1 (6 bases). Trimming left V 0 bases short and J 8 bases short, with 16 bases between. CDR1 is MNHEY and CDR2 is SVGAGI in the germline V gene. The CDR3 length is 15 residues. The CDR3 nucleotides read TGTGCCAGCAGTTACTCGACAGGTCATTTCTACGGCTACACCTTC. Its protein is CASSYSTGHFYGYTF.

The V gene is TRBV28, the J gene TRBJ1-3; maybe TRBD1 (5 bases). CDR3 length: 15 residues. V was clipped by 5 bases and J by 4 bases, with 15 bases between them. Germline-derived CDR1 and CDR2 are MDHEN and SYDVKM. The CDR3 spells CASSEGTARGNTIYF. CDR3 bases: TGTGCCAGCAGTGAAGGGACGGCGAGAGGAAACACCATATATTTT. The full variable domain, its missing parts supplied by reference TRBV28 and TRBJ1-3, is DVKVTQSSRYLVKRTGEKVFLECVQDMDHENMFWYRQDPGLGLRLIYFSYDVKMKEKGDIPEGYSVSREKKERFSLILESASTNQTSMYLCASSEGTARGNTIYFGEGSWLTVV.

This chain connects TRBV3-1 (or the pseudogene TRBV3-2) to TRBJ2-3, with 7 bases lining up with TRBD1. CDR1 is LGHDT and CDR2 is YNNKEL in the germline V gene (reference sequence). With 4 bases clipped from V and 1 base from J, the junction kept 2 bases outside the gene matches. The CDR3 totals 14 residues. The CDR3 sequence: CASSLGQGTDTQYF. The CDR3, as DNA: TGTGCCAGCAGCCTCGGACAGGGCACAGATACGCAGTATTTT.

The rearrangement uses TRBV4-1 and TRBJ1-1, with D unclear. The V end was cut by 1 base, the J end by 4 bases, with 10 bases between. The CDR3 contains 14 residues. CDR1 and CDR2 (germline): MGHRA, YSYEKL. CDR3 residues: CASSQVGGATEAFF. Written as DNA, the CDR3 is TGCGCCAGCAGCCAAGTTGGAGGTGCCACTGAAGCTTTCTTT.

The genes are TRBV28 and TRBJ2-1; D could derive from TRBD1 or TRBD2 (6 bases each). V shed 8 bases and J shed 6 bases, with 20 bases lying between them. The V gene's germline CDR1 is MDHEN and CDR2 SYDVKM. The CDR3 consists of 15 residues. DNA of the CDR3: TGTGCCAGCGGACAGATAGCGGATCTCCCCAATGAGCAGTTCTTC. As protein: CASGQIADLPNEQFF.

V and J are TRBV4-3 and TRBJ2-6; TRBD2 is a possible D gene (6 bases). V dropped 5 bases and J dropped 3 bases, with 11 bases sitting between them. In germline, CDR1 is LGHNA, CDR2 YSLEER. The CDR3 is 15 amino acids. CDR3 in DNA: TGCGCCAGCAGCACCCAGGGAGGTGGGGCCAACGTCCTGACTTTC. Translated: CASSTQGGGANVLTF.

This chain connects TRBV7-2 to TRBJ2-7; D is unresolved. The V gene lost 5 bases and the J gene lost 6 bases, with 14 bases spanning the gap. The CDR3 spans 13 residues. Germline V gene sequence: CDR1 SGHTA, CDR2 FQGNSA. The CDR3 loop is CASSVSLRREQYF. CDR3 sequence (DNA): TGTGCCAGCAGCGTATCACTTAGACGCGAGCAGTACTTC.

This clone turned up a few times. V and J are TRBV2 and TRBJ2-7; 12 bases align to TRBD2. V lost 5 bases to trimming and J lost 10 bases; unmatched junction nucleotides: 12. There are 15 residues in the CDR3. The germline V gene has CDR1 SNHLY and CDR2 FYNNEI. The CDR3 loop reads CASSPRTSGALEQYF. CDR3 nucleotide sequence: TGTGCCAGCAGTCCAAGGACTAGCGGGGCCCTAGAACAGTACTTC.

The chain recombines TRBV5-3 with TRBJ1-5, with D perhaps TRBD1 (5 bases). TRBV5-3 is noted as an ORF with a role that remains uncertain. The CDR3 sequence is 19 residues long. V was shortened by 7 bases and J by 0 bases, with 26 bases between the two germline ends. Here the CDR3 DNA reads TGTGCCAGATCTCGACCGACACCCACGTACAGGTGTAGCAATCAGCCCCAGCATTTT. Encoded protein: CARSRPTPTYRCSNQPQHF.

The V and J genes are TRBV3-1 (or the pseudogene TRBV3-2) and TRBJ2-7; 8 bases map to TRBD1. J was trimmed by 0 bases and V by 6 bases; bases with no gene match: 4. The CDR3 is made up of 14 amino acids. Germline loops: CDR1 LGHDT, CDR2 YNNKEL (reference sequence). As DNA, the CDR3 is TGTGCCAGCAGTGCCACAGGGGGCTCCTACGAGCAGTACTTC. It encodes CASSATGGSYEQYF.

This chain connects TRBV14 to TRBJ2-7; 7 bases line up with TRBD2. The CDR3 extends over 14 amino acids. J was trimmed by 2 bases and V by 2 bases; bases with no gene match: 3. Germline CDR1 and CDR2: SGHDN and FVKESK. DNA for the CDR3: TGTGCCAGCAGCCAAAGCGGGACTACCTACGAGCAGTACTTC. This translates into CASSQSGTTYEQYF.

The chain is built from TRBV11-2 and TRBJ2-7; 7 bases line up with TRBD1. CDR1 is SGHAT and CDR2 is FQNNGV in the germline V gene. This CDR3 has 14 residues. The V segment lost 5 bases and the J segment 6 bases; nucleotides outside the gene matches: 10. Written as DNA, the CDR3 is TGTGCCAGCAGCAGTACAGGGGCCGTAGGCGAGCAGTACTTC. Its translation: CASSSTGAVGEQYF.

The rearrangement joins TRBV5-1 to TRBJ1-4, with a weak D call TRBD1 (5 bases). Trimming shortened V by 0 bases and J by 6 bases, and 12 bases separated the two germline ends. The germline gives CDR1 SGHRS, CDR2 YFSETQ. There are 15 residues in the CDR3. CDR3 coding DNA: TGCGCCAGCAGCTTGGCCGGGCCAGGGCATGAAAAACTGTTTTTT. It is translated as CASSLAGPGHEKLFF.